A single sample is the source of the 9 T cell receptor beta chains below, sequenced in a study of T cell changes during pregnancy in multiple sclerosis (dated by TCRdb to about 2019). Libraries were built with the immunoSEQ multiplex PCR assay. TCRdb retrieved this table from immuneACCESS and kept in-frame rearrangements only. Not all clones are present; in checked studies, unresolved V genes account for under half, and no reason is known for the remainder. The table for this sample lists fewer than 85,000 clones; 93% of them were counted only once. Of the sample, 2.5% is held by the ten largest clones. Material: peripheral blood, obtained in the second trimester of pregnancy. These receptors came from a female donor with multiple sclerosis, enrolled in a pregnancy study.

The genes are TRBV9 and TRBJ2-1; weak D call: TRBD2 (5 bases). The CDR3 spans 13 residues. The V end was cut by 5 bases, the J end by 4 bases, with 10 bases between. In germline, CDR1 is SGDLS, CDR2 YYNGEE. CDR3 nucleotides: TGTGCCAGCAGTCTAGCCATGTACAATGAGCAGTTCTTC. Amino acids: CASSLAMYNEQFF.

The chain uses TRBV15 and TRBJ1-5, with D uncertain. Trimming cost V 0 bases and J 6 bases, with 12 bases left between them. CDR3 length: 15 residues. Germline loops: CDR1 LNHNV, CDR2 YYDKDF (reference sequence). Here the CDR3 DNA reads TGTGCCACCAGCAGAGATCACGAGAGACTTCAGCCCCAGCATTTT. Translated, it gives CATSRDHERLQPQHF.

The rearrangement uses TRBV19 and TRBJ2-5; a weak D match, TRBD1 (5 bases). The CDR3 totals 15 residues. CDR1 and CDR2 from the germline V gene are LNHDA and SQIVND (reference sequence). V lost 6 bases, J lost 4 bases, and 18 bases lay in between. As DNA, the CDR3 is TGTGCCAGTAGCGTAACGATGGGGCCGGGAGAGACCCAGTACTTC. This gives the protein CASSVTMGPGETQYF.

V gene TRBV30 combines with J gene TRBJ2-7; perhaps TRBD2 as D (6 bases). CDR1 is GTSNPN, CDR2 SVGIG, per germline (reference sequence). This CDR3 region has 13 residues. V was trimmed by 4 bases and J by 5 bases, leaving 15 bases between them. The CDR3 nucleotides are TGTGCCTGGAACGCCTCCCCGGGAGACGAGCAGTACTTC. This codes for CAWNASPGDEQYF.

The V and J genes are TRBV18 and TRBJ1-1, with 8 bases lining up with TRBD1. There are 14 residues in the CDR3. The J segment lost 4 bases and the V segment lost 5 bases, leaving 6 bases of the junction unmatched. Per the germline V gene, CDR1 is KGHSH and CDR2 is LQKENI. The CDR3 spells CASSYGQGGTEAFF. The DNA for the CDR3 is TGTGCCAGCTCATACGGACAGGGAGGCACTGAAGCTTTCTTT.

The chain uses TRBV6-1 and TRBJ2-5; TRBD2 is a possible D gene (6 bases). The V gene's germline CDR1 is MNHNS and CDR2 SASEGT. The V end was cut by 5 bases, the J end by 1 base, with 11 bases between. This CDR3 is 14 amino acids long. CDR3 amino acids: CASSTGEVQETQYF. The CDR3 DNA reads TGTGCCAGCAGTACGGGGGAGGTCCAAGAGACCCAGTACTTC.

The chain joins TRBV7-9 to TRBJ2-7; D may be TRBD1 (6 bases). The CDR3 has 14 residues. Germline V gives CDR1 SEHNR, CDR2 FQNEAQ (reference sequence). The V end was cut by 0 bases, the J end by 2 bases, with 8 bases between. In DNA, the CDR3 is TGTGCCAGCAGCTTAGCTGGACAGACCTACGAGCAGTACTTC. Translated, it gives CASSLAGQTYEQYF.

The rearrangement uses TRBV19 and TRBJ1-4; weak D call: TRBD1 (5 bases). This CDR3 contains 15 residues. V was trimmed by 7 bases and J by 4 bases, leaving 16 bases between them. CDR1 and CDR2 (germline): LNHDA, SQIVND (reference sequence). CDR3 sequence reads: CASIKGRTNNEKLFF. CDR3 DNA: TGTGCCAGTATCAAGGGGAGGACAAATAATGAAAAACTGTTTTTT.

The chain employs TRBV30 and TRBJ1-5, with D tentatively TRBD1 (6 bases). The CDR3 consists of 14 residues. Trimming left V 2 bases short and J 4 bases short, with 12 bases between. Germline CDR1 and CDR2: GTSNPN and SVGIG (reference sequence). CDR3 residues: CAWSLSQGNQPQHF. DNA for the CDR3: TGTGCCTGGAGTCTTTCTCAGGGGAATCAGCCCCAGCATTTT.